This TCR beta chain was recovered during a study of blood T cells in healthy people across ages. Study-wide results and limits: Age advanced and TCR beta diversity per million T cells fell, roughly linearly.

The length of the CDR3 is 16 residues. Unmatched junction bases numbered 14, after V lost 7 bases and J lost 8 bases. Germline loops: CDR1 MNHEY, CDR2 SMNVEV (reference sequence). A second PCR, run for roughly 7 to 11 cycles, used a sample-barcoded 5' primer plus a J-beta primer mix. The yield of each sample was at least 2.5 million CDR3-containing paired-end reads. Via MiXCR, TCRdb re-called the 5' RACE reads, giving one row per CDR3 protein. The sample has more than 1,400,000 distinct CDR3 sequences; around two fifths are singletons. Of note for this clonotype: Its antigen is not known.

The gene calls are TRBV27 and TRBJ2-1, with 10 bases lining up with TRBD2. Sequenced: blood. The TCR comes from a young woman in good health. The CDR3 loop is CASILSGTSVSHEQFF. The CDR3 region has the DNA TGTGCCAGCATCCTTTCCGGGACTAGCGTGTCTCATGAGCAGTTCTTC.